A single sample gave rise to the 13 T cell receptor beta chains below, sequenced in a study of T cell repertoires in cytomegalovirus infection. MiXCR was run by TCRdb on the reads, yielding one entry per CDR3 protein. The data contain more than 400,000 distinct CDR3 sequences, about 25% of them singletons. The sequenced sample consisted of PBMCs. Every receptor here comes from a human donor in good health (CMV status not recorded). Some clones in this sample may be carry-over from other donors' samples.

This sequence joins TRBV7-2 and TRBJ2-1; D remains unclear. This CDR3 is 14 amino acids long. Germline loops: CDR1 SGHTA, CDR2 FQGNSA. The V end was cut by 4 bases, the J end by 7 bases, with 14 bases between. The CDR3 protein is CASSYLRVGNEQFF. The CDR3 DNA reads as TGTGCCAGCAGCTACTTAAGGGTGGGGAATGAGCAGTTCTTC.

This clonotype was counted only a few times. CDR3 loop: CSARGGPSGDEQYV. The CDR3 DNA reads TGCAGTGCTAGAGGGGGTCCTAGCGGGGACGAGCAGTACGTC. The chain combines TRBV20-1 with TRBJ2-7, with TRBD2 matching over 9 bases. V was pared by 1 base and J by 5 bases, with 6 bases of the junction left unmatched. The CDR3 consists of 14 residues. Per germline, CDR1 DFQATT and CDR2 SNEGSKA (reference sequence).

The CDR3 coding sequence is TGTGCCAGCAGCCGGACTAGCGGGGCCCGCACAGATACGCAGTATTTT. Amino acids: CASSRTSGARTDTQYF. The chain is built from TRBV5-4 and TRBJ2-3; the match to TRBD2 covers 12 bases. Germline values: CDR1 SGHNT, CDR2 YYREEE (reference sequence). The CDR3 extends over 16 amino acids. After removal of 4 bases from V and 1 base from J, the junction contained 4 bases not matched to a gene.

The chain links TRBV11-3 to TRBJ2-1, with 10 bases matching TRBD2. The CDR3 runs 16 residues. Germline loops: CDR1 SGHNT, CDR2 YENEEA. V shed 0 bases, J shed 6 bases, and the junction held 5 bases outside the gene matches. The CDR3 nucleotides are TGTGCCAGCAGCTTAGATCTAGCGGGAGCGGGCAATGAGCAGTTCTTC. It specifies CASSLDLAGAGNEQFF.

This chain connects TRBV20-1 to TRBJ2-3; 10 bases line up with TRBD1. The V gene's germline CDR1 is DFQATT and CDR2 SNEGSKA (reference sequence). This CDR3 is built from 16 residues. The ends lost 5 bases at V and 3 bases at J; junction bases unmatched: 11. Here the CDR3 DNA reads TGCAGTGCTCAAACCCCGACAGGGGGCCGGACAGATACGCAGTATTTT. Translated, it gives CSAQTPTGGRTDTQYF.

This clonotype appeared many times. V usage is TRBV7-2 and J usage is TRBJ1-2; D uncertain. The length of the CDR3 is 14 residues. The V gene's germline CDR1 is SGHTA and CDR2 FQGNSA. Trimming shortened V by 1 base and J by 6 bases, and 12 bases separated the two germline ends. The CDR3 DNA follows: TGTGCCAGCAGCTTAGTGTCGGAATCTGATGGCTACACCTTC. This codes for CASSLVSESDGYTF.

This rearrangement joins TRBV2 to TRBJ2-1; no definite D call. Germline CDR1 SNHLY, CDR2 FYNNEI. Between the trimmed V and J ends, which lost 2 bases and 5 bases, there was a span of 7 bases. The CDR3 runs 13 residues. Written as DNA, the CDR3 is TGTGCCAGCAGTGAACAGCGAGACAATGAGCAGTTCTTC. It translates to CASSEQRDNEQFF.

This clonotype was observed a handful of times. J is TRBJ2-1 and V is TRBV18; 9 bases fit TRBD2. V shed 0 bases, J shed 2 bases, and the junction held 2 bases outside the gene matches. Germline V gene sequence: CDR1 KGHSH, CDR2 LQKENI. There are 16 residues in the CDR3. The CDR3 is CASSPPGTSTYNEQFF. DNA for the CDR3: TGTGCCAGCTCACCACCCGGGACTAGCACCTACAATGAGCAGTTCTTC.

V and J are TRBV6-5 and TRBJ1-2; a weak D match, TRBD1 (6 bases). V dropped 10 bases and J dropped 8 bases, with 14 bases sitting between them. The CDR3 is made up of 11 amino acids. The germline CDR1 and CDR2 sequences are MNHEY and SVGAGI. The CDR3 loop reads CATDGGKGYTF. The CDR3 bases are TGTGCCACCGACGGGGGCAAGGGCTACACCTTC.

This clonotype was counted at least ten times. J is TRBJ2-1 and V is TRBV7-6, with D perhaps given as TRBD1 or TRBD2 (5 bases each). Deletions cut 5 bases from V and 8 bases from J, with 13 bases between. The CDR3 sequence is 13 residues long. CDR1 is SGHVS and CDR2 is FNYEAQ in the germline V gene. CDR3 region: CASSAGTADEQFF. CDR3 nucleotides: TGTGCCAGCAGCGCCGGGACCGCCGATGAGCAGTTCTTC.

The chain is built from TRBV6-2 or TRBV6-3 and TRBJ2-7; D is unclear. The CDR3 is 13 residues long. Germline values: CDR1 MNHEY, CDR2 SVGEGT. The V and J ends lost 2 bases and 3 bases respectively, with 8 bases between them. CDR3 residues: CASSYVGYYEQYF. In DNA form, the CDR3 reads TGTGCCAGCAGTTACGTGGGCTACTACGAGCAGTACTTC.

This clonotype occurred many times. The J gene is TRBJ2-7, the V gene TRBV6-2 or TRBV6-3; D not certain. Trimming pared 0 bases from V and 1 base from J, leaving 7 bases between. Germline CDR1 is MNHEY and CDR2 is SVGEGT. This CDR3 spans 14 amino acids. The DNA for the CDR3 is TGTGCCAGCAGTTACTCGGATGCGTCCTACGAGCAGTACTTC. It is translated as CASSYSDASYEQYF.

This clonotype was recorded at least ten times. This chain connects TRBV7-2 to TRBJ1-2; weak D call: TRBD1 (6 bases). Germline V gene data show CDR1 as SGHTA and CDR2 as FQGNSA. V was trimmed by 1 base and J by 7 bases, leaving 13 bases between them. This CDR3 has 14 residues. CDR3 sequence: CASSLGVQGLGYTF. The CDR3 DNA reads TGTGCCAGCAGCTTAGGTGTACAGGGTCTTGGCTACACCTTC. Supplemented by reference TRBV7-2 and TRBJ1-2, the full variable domain reads GAGVSQSPSNKVTEKGKDVELRCDPISGHTALYWYRQSLGQGLEFLIYFQGNSAPDKSGLPSDRFSAERTGGSVSTLTIQRTQQEDSAVYLCASSLGVQGLGYTFGSGTRLTVV.